The entry below gives a single TCR beta chain sequence along with its context. Its antigen is not known. The assay was immunoSEQ multiplex PCR, and TCRdb's table has in-frame clones only and misses some. The sample includes about 110,000 clones, 89% of them seen just once. This specimen belongs to a study of PD-1 blockade in classical Hodgkin lymphoma. Study-level findings and limits: Compared with healthy donors, newly diagnosed patients reportedly showed lower baseline TCR diversity. Unlike CD8+ TCR diversity, which did not rise significantly by C4D1, CD4+ TCR diversity did.

J lost 2 bases, V lost 8 bases, and 10 bases had no gene match. The CDR3 totals 15 residues. Germline CDR1 reads SNHLY; CDR2 reads FYNNEI. Patients all relapsed after autologous stem cell transplantation, and there was variation in brentuximab vedotin exposure. The sequences come from peripheral blood mononuclear cells (PBMCs), collected before the second cycle of nivolumab. This sequence originates from a human donor with classical Hodgkin lymphoma. The chain joins TRBV2 to TRBJ2-3, with TRBD2 identical over 7 bases. CDR3 nucleotide sequence: TGTGCCAGCCGACTATTAAGCGGGATCACAGATACGCAGTATTTT. Translated, it gives CASRLLSGITDTQYF.